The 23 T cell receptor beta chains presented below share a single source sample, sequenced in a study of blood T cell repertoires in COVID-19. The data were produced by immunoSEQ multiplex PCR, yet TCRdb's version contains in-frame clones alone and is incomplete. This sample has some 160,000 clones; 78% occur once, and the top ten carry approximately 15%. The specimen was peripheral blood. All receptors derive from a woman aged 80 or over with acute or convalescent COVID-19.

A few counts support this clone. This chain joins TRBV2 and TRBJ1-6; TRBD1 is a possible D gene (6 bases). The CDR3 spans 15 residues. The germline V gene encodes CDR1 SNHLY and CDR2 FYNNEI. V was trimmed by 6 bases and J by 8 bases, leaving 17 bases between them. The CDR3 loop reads CASRGIQGPYSPLHF. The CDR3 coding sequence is TGTGCCAGCAGAGGGATCCAGGGGCCTTATTCACCCCTCCACTTT.

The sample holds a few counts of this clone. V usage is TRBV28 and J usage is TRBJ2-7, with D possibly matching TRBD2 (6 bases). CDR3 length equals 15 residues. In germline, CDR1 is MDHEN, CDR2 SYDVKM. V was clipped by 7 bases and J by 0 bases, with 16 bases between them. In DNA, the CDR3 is TGTGCCAGCACCGTGGGTGCGGGGAACTCCTACGAGCAGTACTTC. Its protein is CASTVGAGNSYEQYF.

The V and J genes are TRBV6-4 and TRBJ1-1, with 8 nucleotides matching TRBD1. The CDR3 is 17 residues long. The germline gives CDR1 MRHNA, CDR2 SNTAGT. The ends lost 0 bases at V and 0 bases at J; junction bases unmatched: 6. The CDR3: CASSDSLDRAMNTEAFF. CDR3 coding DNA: TGTGCCAGCAGTGACTCACTGGACAGGGCCATGAACACTGAAGCTTTCTTT.

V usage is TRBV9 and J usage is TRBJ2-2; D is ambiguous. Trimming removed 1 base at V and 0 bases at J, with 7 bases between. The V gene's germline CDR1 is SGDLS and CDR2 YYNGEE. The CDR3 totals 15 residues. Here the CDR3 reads CASSVYRTNTGELFF. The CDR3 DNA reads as TGTGCCAGCAGCGTATATAGAACGAACACCGGGGAGCTGTTTTTT.

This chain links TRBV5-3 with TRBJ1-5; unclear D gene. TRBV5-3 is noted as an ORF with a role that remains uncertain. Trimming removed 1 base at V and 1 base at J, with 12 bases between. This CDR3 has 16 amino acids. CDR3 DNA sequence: TGTGCCAGAAGCTTGCCCCCGGGGTTAAGCAATCAGCCCCAGCATTTT. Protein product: CARSLPPGLSNQPQHF.

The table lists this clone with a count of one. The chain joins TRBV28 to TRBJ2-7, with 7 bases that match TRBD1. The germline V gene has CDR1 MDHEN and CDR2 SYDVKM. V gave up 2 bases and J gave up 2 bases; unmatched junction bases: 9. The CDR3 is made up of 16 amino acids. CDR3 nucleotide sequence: TGTGCCAGCAGTTTACAGCCCCCCGGGACAGCCTACGAGCAGTACTTC. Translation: CASSLQPPGTAYEQYF.

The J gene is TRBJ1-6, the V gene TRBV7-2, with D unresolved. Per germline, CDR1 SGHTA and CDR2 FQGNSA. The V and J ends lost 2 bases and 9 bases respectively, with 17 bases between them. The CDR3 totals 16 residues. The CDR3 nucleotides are TGTGCCAGCAGCTTAATTAGTCGGGGAGTCGGTTCACCCCTCCACTTT. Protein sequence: CASSLISRGVGSPLHF. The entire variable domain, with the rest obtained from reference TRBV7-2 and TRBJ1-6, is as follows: GAGVSQSPSNKVTEKGKDVELRCDPISGHTALYWYRQSLGQGLEFLIYFQGNSAPDKSGLPSDRFSAERTGGSVSTLTIQRTQQEDSAVYLCASSLISRGVGSPLHFGNGTRLTVT.

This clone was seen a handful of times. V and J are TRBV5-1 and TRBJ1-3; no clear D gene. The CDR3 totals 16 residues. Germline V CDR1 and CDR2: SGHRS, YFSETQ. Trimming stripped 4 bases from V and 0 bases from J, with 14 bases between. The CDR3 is CASSPTTASSGNTIYF. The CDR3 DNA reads TGCGCCAGCAGCCCGACGACGGCTAGCTCTGGAAACACCATATATTTT.

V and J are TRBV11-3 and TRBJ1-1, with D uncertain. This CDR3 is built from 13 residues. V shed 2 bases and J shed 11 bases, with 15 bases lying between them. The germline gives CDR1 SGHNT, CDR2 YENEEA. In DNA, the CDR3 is TGTGCCAGCAGCTTAATGTCCCAGACAAGGGCTTTCTTT. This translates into CASSLMSQTRAFF.

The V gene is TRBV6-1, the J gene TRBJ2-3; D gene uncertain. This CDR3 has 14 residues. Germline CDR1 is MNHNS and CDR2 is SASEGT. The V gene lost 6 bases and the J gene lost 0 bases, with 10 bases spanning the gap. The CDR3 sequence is CASRALESTDTQYF. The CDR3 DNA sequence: TGTGCCAGCAGGGCCCTGGAGAGCACAGATACGCAGTATTTT.

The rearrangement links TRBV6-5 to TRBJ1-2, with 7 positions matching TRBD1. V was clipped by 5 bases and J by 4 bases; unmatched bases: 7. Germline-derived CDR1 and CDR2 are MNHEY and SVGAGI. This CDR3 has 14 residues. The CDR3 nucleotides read TGTGCCAGCAGTACTTCCGGGACAGTCTATGGCTACACCTTC. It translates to CASSTSGTVYGYTF.

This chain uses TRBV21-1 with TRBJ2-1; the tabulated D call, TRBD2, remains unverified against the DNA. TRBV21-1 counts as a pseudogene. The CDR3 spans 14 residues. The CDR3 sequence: CASSEGTRGDEQFF. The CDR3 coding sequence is TGTGCCAGCAGCGAAGGGACTAGGGGGGATGAGCAGTTCTTC.

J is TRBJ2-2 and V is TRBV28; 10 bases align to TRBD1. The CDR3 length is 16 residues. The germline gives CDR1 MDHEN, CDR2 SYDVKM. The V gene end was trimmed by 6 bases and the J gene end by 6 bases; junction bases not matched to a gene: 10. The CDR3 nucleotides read TGTGCCAGCAGGGGGGACAGGGGAAGTAGGTCCGGGGAGCTGTTTTTT. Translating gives CASRGDRGSRSGELFF.

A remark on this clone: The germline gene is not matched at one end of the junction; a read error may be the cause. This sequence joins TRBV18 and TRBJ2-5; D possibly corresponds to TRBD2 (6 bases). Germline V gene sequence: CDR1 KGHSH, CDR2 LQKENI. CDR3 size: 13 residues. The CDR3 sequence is CASSPSGQGTQYF. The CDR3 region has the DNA TGTGCCAGCTCCCCGAGCGGGCAAGGGACCCAGTACTTC.

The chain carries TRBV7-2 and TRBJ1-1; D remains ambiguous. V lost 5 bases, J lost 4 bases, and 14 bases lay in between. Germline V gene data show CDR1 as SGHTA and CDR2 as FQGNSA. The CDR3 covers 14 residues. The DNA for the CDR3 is TGTGCCAGCAGCCCCGGGAGCAGGCGCACTGAAGCTTTCTTT. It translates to CASSPGSRRTEAFF. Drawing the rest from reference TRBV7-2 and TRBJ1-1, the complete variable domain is GAGVSQSPSNKVTEKGKDVELRCDPISGHTALYWYRQSLGQGLEFLIYFQGNSAPDKSGLPSDRFSAERTGGSVSTLTIQRTQQEDSAVYLCASSPGSRRTEAFFGQGTRLTVV.

The CDR3 coding sequence is TGCAGCGTTTACCGGGACTACGCCAATGAGCAGTTCTTC. As protein: CSVYRDYANEQFF. This chain connects TRBV29-1 to TRBJ2-1, with TRBD2 matching over 7 bases. Trimming removed 5 bases from V and 6 bases from J; junction bases left unmatched: 7. Germline assignment: CDR1 SQVTM and CDR2 ANQGSEA. The length of the CDR3 is 13 residues.

Here the CDR3 DNA reads TGTGCCACCAGCAGAGAGCCGGCCGGTCCAGGGCGAGAAACTGAAGCTTTCTTT. This translates into CATSREPAGPGRETEAFF. J is TRBJ1-1 and V is TRBV15; tentative D call: TRBD1 (5 bases). Trimming took off 0 bases at V and 5 bases at J, with 22 bases between the two ends. The germline CDR1 and CDR2 sequences are LNHNV and YYDKDF (reference sequence). This CDR3 region has 18 residues.

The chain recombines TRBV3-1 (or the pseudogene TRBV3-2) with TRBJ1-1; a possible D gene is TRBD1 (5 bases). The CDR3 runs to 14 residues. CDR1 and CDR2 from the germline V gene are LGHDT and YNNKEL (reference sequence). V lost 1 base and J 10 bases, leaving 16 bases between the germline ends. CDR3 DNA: TGTGCCAGCAGCCAAGTCGCTGGGGCCGTTGGAGCTTTCTTT. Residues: CASSQVAGAVGAFF.

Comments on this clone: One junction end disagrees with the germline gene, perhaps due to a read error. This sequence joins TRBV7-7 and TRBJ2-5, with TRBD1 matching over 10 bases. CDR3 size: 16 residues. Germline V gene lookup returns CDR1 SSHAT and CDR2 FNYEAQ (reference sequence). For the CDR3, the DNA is TGTGCTAGCAGCTTCAGGAGACAGGGGGCGCGGGAGACCCAGTACTTC. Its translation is CASSFRRQGARETQYF. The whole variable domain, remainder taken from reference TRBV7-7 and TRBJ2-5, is GAGVSQSPRYKVTKRGQDVTLRCDPISSHATLYWYQQALGQGPEFLTYFNYEAQPDKSGLPSDRFSAERPEGSISTLTIQRTEQRDSAMYRCASSFRRQGARETQYFGPGTRLLVL.

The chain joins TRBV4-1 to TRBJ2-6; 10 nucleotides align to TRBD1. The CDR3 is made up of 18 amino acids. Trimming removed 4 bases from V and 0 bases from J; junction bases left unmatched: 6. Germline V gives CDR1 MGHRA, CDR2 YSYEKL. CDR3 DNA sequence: TGCGCCAGCAGCCGAAGTGGGACAGGGGTCTCTGGGGCCAACGTCCTGACTTTC. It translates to CASSRSGTGVSGANVLTF.

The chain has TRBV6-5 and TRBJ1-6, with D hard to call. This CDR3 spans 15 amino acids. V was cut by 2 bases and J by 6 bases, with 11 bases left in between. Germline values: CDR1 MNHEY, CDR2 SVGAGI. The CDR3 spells CASSYTDKFNSPLHF. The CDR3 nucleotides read TGTGCCAGCAGTTACACCGACAAATTTAATTCACCCCTCCACTTT.

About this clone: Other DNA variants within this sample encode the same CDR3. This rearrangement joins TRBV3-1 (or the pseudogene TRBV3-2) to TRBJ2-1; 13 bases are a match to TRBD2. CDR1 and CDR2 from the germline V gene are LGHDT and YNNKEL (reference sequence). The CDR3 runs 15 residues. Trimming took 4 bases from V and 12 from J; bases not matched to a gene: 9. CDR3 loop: CASSRGLAGLGGQFF. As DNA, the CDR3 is TGTGCCAGCAGCCGGGGACTAGCGGGGCTGGGGGGGCAGTTCTTC.

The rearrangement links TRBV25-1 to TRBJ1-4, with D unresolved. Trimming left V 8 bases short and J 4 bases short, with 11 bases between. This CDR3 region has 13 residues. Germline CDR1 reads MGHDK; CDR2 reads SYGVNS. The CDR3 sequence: CASGRGGNEKLFF. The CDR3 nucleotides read TGTGCCAGCGGGCGGGGTGGTAATGAAAAACTGTTTTTT.